What follows are 21 T cell receptor beta chains derived from one specimen sequenced in a study of neoadjuvant anti-PD-1 for oral cavity cancer (dated by TCRdb to the early 2020s). The library relied on the immunoSEQ multiplex PCR assay. TCRdb took over this immuneACCESS table, retaining in-frame rearrangements with V and J assigned. Such tables are incomplete; in checked studies, under half of the missing clones stem from an unresolved V gene, and the remainder is unexplained. This sample is represented by just over 65,000 clones; approximately 85% of them were singletons. The ten biggest clones cover roughly 3.4% of the sample. Taken with the paper, the label for time point translates to: after neoadjuvant nivolumab, at surgical resection. Source: PBMCs, taken after nivolumab (anti-PD-1) treatment. These receptors all come from a person between 40 and 85 years old with oral cavity squamous cell carcinoma.

The chain has TRBV6-5 and TRBJ1-2; no firm D call. Germline V gene data show CDR1 as MNHEY and CDR2 as SVGAGI. The CDR3 is 13 residues long. V gave up 2 bases and J gave up 4 bases, with 8 bases separating them. Here the CDR3 DNA reads TGTGCCAGCAGTTACAGGGCAGGCTATGGCTACACCTTC. Amino acids: CASSYRAGYGYTF.

The chain joins TRBV4-1 to TRBJ2-5; TRBD2 agrees at 11 bases. V gave up 4 bases and J gave up 4 bases; unmatched junction bases: 11. The CDR3 totals 17 residues. CDR1 and CDR2 from the germline V gene are MGHRA and YSYEKL. The CDR3 region is CASSPNSGRAEGETQYF. The CDR3 DNA reads TGCGCCAGCAGCCCGAATAGCGGGAGGGCCGAGGGAGAGACCCAGTACTTC.

V and J are TRBV29-1 and TRBJ2-1; perhaps TRBD2 as D (5 bases). The germline V gene encodes CDR1 SQVTM and CDR2 ANQGSEA. This CDR3 is 14 amino acids long. V lost 5 bases to trimming and J lost 1 base, with 12 bases between them. This CDR3 reads CSVPKAGSYNEQFF. CDR3 in DNA: TGCAGCGTTCCGAAGGCGGGTTCCTACAATGAGCAGTTCTTC.

J is TRBJ2-3 and V is TRBV10-3; the match to TRBD2 covers 7 bases. The CDR3 consists of 12 residues. The germline CDR1 and CDR2 sequences are ENHRY and SYGVKD. Trimming cost V 6 bases and J 6 bases; bases outside gene matches: 3. The DNA of the CDR3 is TGTGCCATCAGCGAGGGAGGGGATACGCAGTATTTT. This translates into CAISEGGDTQYF.

This clone was counted between two and nine times. The rearrangement links TRBV5-1 to TRBJ1-2, with unresolved D. With 0 bases removed from V and 2 bases from J, the gap between germline ends came to 5 bases. The CDR3 has 13 amino acids. CDR1 and CDR2 from the germline V gene are SGHRS and YFSETQ. CDR3 amino acids: CASSLGNNYGYTF. In DNA, the CDR3 is TGCGCCAGCAGCTTGGGCAACAACTATGGCTACACCTTC.

This chain links TRBV5-1 with TRBJ2-2, with 8 positions matching TRBD1. The CDR3 sequence is 18 residues long. Germline CDR1 reads SGHRS; CDR2 reads YFSETQ. The V and J ends lost 4 bases and 4 bases, in that order; junction bases with no gene match: 15. The DNA of the CDR3 is TGCGCCAGCAGCCTTACCGGGACAGGACTTCGGGGCACCGGGGAGCTGTTTTTT. Translation gives CASSLTGTGLRGTGELFF.

V gene TRBV6-6 combines with J gene TRBJ1-1; D unclear. Trimming left V 6 bases short and J 1 base short, with 12 bases between. This CDR3 contains 14 residues. CDR1 is MNHNY, CDR2 SVGAGI, per germline (reference sequence). CDR3 protein: CASRLTSGNTEAFF. In DNA, the CDR3 is TGTGCCAGCAGACTTACGTCGGGGAACACTGAAGCTTTCTTT.

The chain joins TRBV9 to TRBJ1-1; no firm D call. This CDR3 region has 15 residues. Germline V gene data show CDR1 as SGDLS and CDR2 as YYNGEE. The V gene lost 3 bases and the J gene lost 0 bases, with 12 bases spanning the gap. Here the CDR3 DNA reads TGTGCCAGCAGCGCCCAGGACGGAGTGAACACTGAAGCTTTCTTT. It encodes CASSAQDGVNTEAFF.

The chain has TRBV28 and TRBJ1-4, with D hard to call. Germline CDR1 is MDHEN and CDR2 is SYDVKM. The germline V and J ends were trimmed by 5 bases and 6 bases, with 13 bases remaining between them. There are 14 residues in the CDR3. The chain's CDR3 is CASSPPNWYEKLFF. CDR3 nucleotides: TGTGCCAGCAGTCCACCCAACTGGTATGAAAAACTGTTTTTT.

V and J are TRBV5-1 and TRBJ2-1; D is unresolved. Germline values: CDR1 SGHRS, CDR2 YFSETQ. V dropped 4 bases and J dropped 9 bases, with 11 bases sitting between them. The length of the CDR3 is 12 residues. CDR3 nucleotide sequence: TGCGCCAGCAGCCTCACCCAAATTGAGCAGTTCTTC. Encoded protein: CASSLTQIEQFF.

The chain recombines TRBV29-1 with TRBJ2-7; D may correspond to TRBD1 or TRBD2 (6 bases each). This CDR3 is built from 12 residues. Germline CDR1 SQVTM, CDR2 ANQGSEA. V shed 7 bases and J shed 0 bases, with 10 bases lying between them. The CDR3 loop is CSARDNSYEQYF. Written as DNA, the CDR3 is TGCAGCGCGCGGGACAACTCCTACGAGCAGTACTTC.

J is TRBJ1-1 and V is TRBV5-1; D is perhaps TRBD1 (5 bases). Germline V gives CDR1 SGHRS, CDR2 YFSETQ. This CDR3 is built from 15 residues. V was cut by 0 bases and J by 1 base, with 10 bases left in between. As DNA, the CDR3 is TGCGCCAGCAGCTTGGGAAACCAGGGGAACACTGAAGCTTTCTTT. Translated, it gives CASSLGNQGNTEAFF.

The chain couples TRBV2 to TRBJ2-2; D gene ambiguous. The germline V and J ends were trimmed by 4 bases and 4 bases, with 16 bases remaining between them. The CDR3 sequence is 16 residues long. Germline-derived CDR1 and CDR2 are SNHLY and FYNNEI. For the CDR3, the DNA is TGTGCCAGCAGTGGGGGATGGGTTGCGACCACCGGGGAGCTGTTTTTT. It codes for CASSGGWVATTGELFF.

The rearrangement joins TRBV7-6 to TRBJ1-1; 7 positions match TRBD1. This CDR3 contains 14 residues. V lost 4 bases and J lost 2; bases outside the gene matches: 4. Germline CDR1 and CDR2: SGHVS and FNYEAQ. The CDR3 protein is CASSSRDRNTEAFF. CDR3 DNA sequence: TGTGCCAGCAGCTCCAGGGACAGAAACACTGAAGCTTTCTTT.

This clone has just one count. J is TRBJ1-1 and V is TRBV5-1; TRBD1 is a possible D gene (5 bases). This CDR3 has 13 amino acids. The V gene lost 3 bases and the J gene lost 3 bases, with 9 bases spanning the gap. The germline V gene has CDR1 SGHRS and CDR2 YFSETQ. The CDR3 here is CASSSGGDTEAFF. The CDR3 nucleotides read TGCGCCAGCAGCTCCGGAGGGGACACTGAAGCTTTCTTT.

This clone came up a few times. The CDR3, as DNA: TGTGCCAGTACCCAGACAGGGATGGGTCAGCCCCAGCATTTT. Translation: CASTQTGMGQPQHF. The chain recombines TRBV19 with TRBJ1-5, with 7 bases lining up with TRBD1. Germline V gene data show CDR1 as LNHDA and CDR2 as SQIVND (reference sequence). The CDR3 contains 14 residues. Trimming at V came to 7 bases and at J to 6 bases, leaving 9 bases not matched to a gene. Full variable domain (remainder filled in from reference TRBV19 and TRBJ1-5): DGGITQSPKYLFRKEGQNVTLSCEQNLNHDAMYWYRQDPGQGLRLIYYSQIVNDFQKGDIAEGYSVSREKKESFPLTVTSAQKNPTAFYLCASTQTGMGQPQHFGDGTRLSIL.

This clone was recorded a few times. The chain has TRBV7-9 and TRBJ2-1, with D tentatively TRBD2 (6 bases). The CDR3 has 14 residues. Germline lookup yields CDR1 SEHNR and CDR2 FQNEAQ (reference sequence). V lost 4 bases and J 5 bases, leaving 12 bases between the germline ends. CDR3 nucleotides: TGTGCCAGCAGCTACGGGGCGGGGAACAATGAGCAGTTCTTC. Translated, it gives CASSYGAGNNEQFF. Drawing the rest from reference TRBV7-9 and TRBJ2-1, the complete variable domain is DTGVSQNPRHKITKRGQNVTFRCDPISEHNRLYWYRQTLGQGPEFLTYFQNEAQLEKSRLLSDRFSAERPKGSFSTLEIQRTEQGDSAMYLCASSYGAGNNEQFFGPGTRLTVL.

The gene calls are TRBV14 and TRBJ2-7, with D possibly being TRBD2 (6 bases). Germline loops: CDR1 SGHDN, CDR2 FVKESK. With 2 bases removed from V and 2 bases from J, the gap between germline ends came to 10 bases. This CDR3 spans 14 amino acids. CDR3 nucleotide sequence: TGTGCCAGCAGCCAACCGGGGGTTACCTACGAGCAGTACTTC. As protein: CASSQPGVTYEQYF.

This clone was detected only once. DNA for the CDR3: TGTGCCAGCCGGACAGAGGGGAACACTGAAGCTTTCTTT. Its translation: CASRTEGNTEAFF. This sequence joins TRBV11-1 and TRBJ1-1, with D perhaps TRBD1 (6 bases). Trimming took off 8 bases at V and 1 base at J, with 11 bases between the two ends. The germline CDR1 and CDR2 sequences are SGHAT and FQDESV (reference sequence). This CDR3 has 13 residues. The full variable domain, completed using reference TRBV11-1 and TRBJ1-1, is EAEVAQSPRYKITEKSQAVAFWCDPISGHATLYWYRQILGQGPELLVQFQDESVVDDSQLPKDRFSAERLKGVDSTLKIQPAELGDSAMYLCASRTEGNTEAFFGQGTRLTVV.

The chain joins TRBV28 to TRBJ2-2; D gene uncertain. The CDR3 length is 13 residues. V lost 5 bases and J lost 6, with 10 bases in between. Germline loops: CDR1 MDHEN, CDR2 SYDVKM. The CDR3 sequence is CASSPTDAGELFF. The CDR3 nucleotides read TGTGCCAGCAGTCCAACGGACGCCGGGGAGCTGTTTTTT.

This clone has more than one count but fewer than ten. The rearrangement links TRBV4-2 to TRBJ2-7, with 10 bases fitting TRBD2. This CDR3 spans 19 amino acids. The junction had 17 bases not matched to a gene; V was cut back by 1 base and J by 5 bases. CDR1 and CDR2 from the germline V gene are LGHNA and YNFKEQ. The CDR3 nucleotides read TGTGCCAGCAGCCAAGCTTGGGTTAGCGGGAGGTCGGACGTGAACGAGCAGTACTTC. Protein: CASSQAWVSGRSDVNEQYF.